This TCR beta chain was found in a study of cytomegalovirus exposure and HLA in healthy donors. The donors were healthy bone marrow donors. Vbeta (60) and Jbeta (13) primers were used in the PCR. TCRdb's copy holds only in-frame clones and misses some; the assay was immunoSEQ multiplex PCR. The sample consists of 150,000 to 200,000 clones, about 80% of them appearing once. General study findings and limits: Sequencing likely generated an artifact that appeared as a cluster of highly shared sequence variants. In a later analysis, an Asian-associated ancestry cluster reportedly showed fewer N-insertions than the roughly 730-donor mean.

With regard to this clone: The target antigen is unknown.

This TCR came from a young man in good health and CMV-seropositive. The sequencing input was PBMCs.

The CDR3: CASSTGLVGPPQYF. CDR3 nucleotide sequence: TGCGCCAGCAGCACCGGACTAGTGGGCCCGCCCCAGTACTTC. This chain links TRBV5-1 with TRBJ2-5, with TRBD2 matching over 7 bases. This CDR3 region has 14 residues. Germline V gene lookup returns CDR1 SGHRS and CDR2 YFSETQ. The V gene end was trimmed by 4 bases and the J gene end by 9 bases; junction bases not matched to a gene: 12.